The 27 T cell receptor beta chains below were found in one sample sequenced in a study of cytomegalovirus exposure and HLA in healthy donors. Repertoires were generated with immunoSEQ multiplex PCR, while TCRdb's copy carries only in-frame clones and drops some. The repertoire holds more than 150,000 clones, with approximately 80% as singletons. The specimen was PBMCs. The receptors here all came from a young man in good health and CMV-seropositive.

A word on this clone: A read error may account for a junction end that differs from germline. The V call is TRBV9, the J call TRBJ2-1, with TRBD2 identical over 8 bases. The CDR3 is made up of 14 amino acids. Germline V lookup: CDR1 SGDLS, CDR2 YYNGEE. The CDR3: CASNLGGGYDEQFF. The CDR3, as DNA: TGTGCCAGCAACCTCGGGGGGGGCTACGATGAGCAGTTCTTC.

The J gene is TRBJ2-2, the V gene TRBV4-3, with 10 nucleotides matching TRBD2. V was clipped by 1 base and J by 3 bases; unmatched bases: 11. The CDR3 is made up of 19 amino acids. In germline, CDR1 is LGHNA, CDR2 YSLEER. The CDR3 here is CASSQGPPGLASYTGELFF. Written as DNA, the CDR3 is TGCGCCAGCAGCCAAGGTCCTCCGGGACTAGCGAGTTACACCGGGGAGCTGTTTTTT.

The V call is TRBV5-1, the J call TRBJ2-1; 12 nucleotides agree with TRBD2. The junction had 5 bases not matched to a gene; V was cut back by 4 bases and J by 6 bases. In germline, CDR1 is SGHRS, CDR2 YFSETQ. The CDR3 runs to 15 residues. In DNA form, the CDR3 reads TGCGCCAGCAGCCCGAGGACTAGCGGGACCAATGAGCAGTTCTTC. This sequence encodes CASSPRTSGTNEQFF.

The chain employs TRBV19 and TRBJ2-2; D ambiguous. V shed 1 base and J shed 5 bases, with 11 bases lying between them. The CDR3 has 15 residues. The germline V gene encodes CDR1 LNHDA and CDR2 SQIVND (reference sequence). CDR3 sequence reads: CASSIGAATTGELFF. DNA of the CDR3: TGTGCCAGTAGTATAGGGGCAGCTACTACCGGGGAGCTGTTTTTT.

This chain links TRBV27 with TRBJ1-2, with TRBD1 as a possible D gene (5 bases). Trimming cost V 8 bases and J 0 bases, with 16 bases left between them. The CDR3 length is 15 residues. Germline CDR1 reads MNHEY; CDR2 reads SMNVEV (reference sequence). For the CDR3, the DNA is TGTGCCAGCGGGGACTGGGGACGAGCTAACTATGGCTACACCTTC. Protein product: CASGDWGRANYGYTF.

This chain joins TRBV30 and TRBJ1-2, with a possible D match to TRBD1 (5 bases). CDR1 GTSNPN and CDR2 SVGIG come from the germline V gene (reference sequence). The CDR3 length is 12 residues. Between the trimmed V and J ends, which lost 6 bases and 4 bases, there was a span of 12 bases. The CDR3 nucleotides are TGTGCCTGCCTATGGGGGGGCTATGGCTACACCTTC. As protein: CACLWGGYGYTF.

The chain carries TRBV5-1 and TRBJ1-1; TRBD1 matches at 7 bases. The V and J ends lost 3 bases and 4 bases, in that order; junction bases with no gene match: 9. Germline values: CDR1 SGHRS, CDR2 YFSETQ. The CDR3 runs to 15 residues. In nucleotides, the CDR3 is TGCGCCAGCAGCTCTTACAGGGGTCTGAGCACTGAAGCTTTCTTT. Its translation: CASSSYRGLSTEAFF. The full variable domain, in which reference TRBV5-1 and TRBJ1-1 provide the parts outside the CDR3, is KAGVTQTPRYLIKTRGQQVTLSCSPISGHRSVSWYQQTPGQGLQFLFEYFSETQRNKGNFPGRFSGRQFSNSRSEMNVSTLELGDSALYLCASSSYRGLSTEAFFGQGTRLTVV.

CDR3 residues: CASSPPMDRGRETQYF. DNA of the CDR3: TGTGCCAGCAGTCCTCCTATGGACAGGGGGAGGGAGACCCAGTACTTC. V is TRBV28 and J is TRBJ2-5, with 10 nucleotides matching TRBD1. This CDR3 contains 16 residues. V shed 5 bases and J 5 bases; nucleotides not matched to a gene: 11. CDR1 is MDHEN, CDR2 SYDVKM, per germline.

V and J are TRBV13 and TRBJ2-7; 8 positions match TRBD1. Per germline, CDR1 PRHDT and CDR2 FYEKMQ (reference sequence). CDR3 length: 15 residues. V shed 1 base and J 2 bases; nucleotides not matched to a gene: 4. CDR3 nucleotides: TGTGCCAGCAGCTTAGATTACAGGGGGACCTACGAGCAGTACTTC. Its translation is CASSLDYRGTYEQYF.

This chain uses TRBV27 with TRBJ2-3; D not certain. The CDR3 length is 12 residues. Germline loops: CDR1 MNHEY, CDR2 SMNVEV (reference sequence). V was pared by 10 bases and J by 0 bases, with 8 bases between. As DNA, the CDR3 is TGTGCCACCAGCCAGAGCACAGATACGCAGTATTTT. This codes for CATSQSTDTQYF.

CDR3 in amino acids: CSVTSTGGETQYF. In DNA form, the CDR3 reads TGCAGCGTTACTTCGACAGGGGGGGAGACCCAGTACTTC. The rearrangement uses TRBV29-1 and TRBJ2-5, with 9 bases matching TRBD1. CDR1 SQVTM and CDR2 ANQGSEA come from the germline V gene. CDR3 size: 13 residues. V dropped 5 bases and J dropped 5; count of bases not matched to a gene: 6.

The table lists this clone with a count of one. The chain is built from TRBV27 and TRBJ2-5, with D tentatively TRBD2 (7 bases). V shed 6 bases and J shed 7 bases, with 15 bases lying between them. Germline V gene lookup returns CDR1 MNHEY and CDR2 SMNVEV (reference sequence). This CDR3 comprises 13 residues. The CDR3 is CASRTWEGGTQYF. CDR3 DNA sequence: TGTGCCAGCAGGACCTGGGAGGGGGGGACCCAGTACTTC.

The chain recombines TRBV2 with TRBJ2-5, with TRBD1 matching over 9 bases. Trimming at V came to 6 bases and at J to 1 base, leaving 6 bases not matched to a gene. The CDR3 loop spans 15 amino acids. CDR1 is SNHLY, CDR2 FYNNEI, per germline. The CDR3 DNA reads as TGTGCCAGCAGGAGACAGGGGGTACCCCAAGAGACCCAGTACTTC. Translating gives CASRRQGVPQETQYF.

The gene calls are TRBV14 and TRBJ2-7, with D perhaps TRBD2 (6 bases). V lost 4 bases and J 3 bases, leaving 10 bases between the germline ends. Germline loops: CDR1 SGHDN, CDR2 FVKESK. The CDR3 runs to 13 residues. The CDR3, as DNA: TGTGCCAGCAGCCCTCGGGAGAGCTACGAGCAGTACTTC. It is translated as CASSPRESYEQYF.

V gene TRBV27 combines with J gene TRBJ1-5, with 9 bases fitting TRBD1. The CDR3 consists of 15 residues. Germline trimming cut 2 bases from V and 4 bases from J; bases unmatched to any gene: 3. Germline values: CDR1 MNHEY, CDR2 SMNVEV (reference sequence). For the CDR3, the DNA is TGTGCCAGCAGTTTAACCGGACAGGGGAATCAGCCCCAGCATTTT. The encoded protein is CASSLTGQGNQPQHF.

The CDR3 DNA follows: TGTGCCAGCAGCTTAGGGCCCCTACGGGACTATGGCTACACCTTC. Translation gives CASSLGPLRDYGYTF. V is TRBV7-6 and J is TRBJ1-2, with no clear D. There are 15 residues in the CDR3. Germline loops: CDR1 SGHVS, CDR2 FNYEAQ. V shed 1 base and J shed 3 bases, with 12 bases lying between them.

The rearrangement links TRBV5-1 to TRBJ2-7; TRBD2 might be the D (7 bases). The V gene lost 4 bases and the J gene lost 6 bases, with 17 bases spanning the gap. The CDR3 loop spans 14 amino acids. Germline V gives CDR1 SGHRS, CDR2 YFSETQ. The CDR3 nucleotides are TGCGCCAGCAGCATTACGGGGGAGGGGGTCGAGCAGTACTTC. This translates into CASSITGEGVEQYF.

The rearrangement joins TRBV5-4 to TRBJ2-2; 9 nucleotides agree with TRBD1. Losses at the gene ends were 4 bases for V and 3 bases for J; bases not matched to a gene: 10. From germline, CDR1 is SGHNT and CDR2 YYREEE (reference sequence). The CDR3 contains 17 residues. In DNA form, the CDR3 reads TGTGCCAGCAGCGCCACAGGGGGCGCAGGGGACACCGGGGAGCTGTTTTTT. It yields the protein CASSATGGAGDTGELFF.

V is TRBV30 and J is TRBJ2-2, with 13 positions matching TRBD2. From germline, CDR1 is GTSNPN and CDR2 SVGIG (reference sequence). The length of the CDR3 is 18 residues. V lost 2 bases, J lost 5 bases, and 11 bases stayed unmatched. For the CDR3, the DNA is TGTGCCTGGAGTCCGGGACTAGCGGGACATCGTCTAACCGGGGAGCTGTTTTTT. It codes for CAWSPGLAGHRLTGELFF. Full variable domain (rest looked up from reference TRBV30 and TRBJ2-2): SQTIHQWPATLVQPVGSPLSLECTVEGTSNPNLYWYRQAAGRGLQLLFYSVGIGQISSEVPQNLSASRPQDRQFILSSKKLLLSDSGFYLCAWSPGLAGHRLTGELFFGEGSRLTVL.

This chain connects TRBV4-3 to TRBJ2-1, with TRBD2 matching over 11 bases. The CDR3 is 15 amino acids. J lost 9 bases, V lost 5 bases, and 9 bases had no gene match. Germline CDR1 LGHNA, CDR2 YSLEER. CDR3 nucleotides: TGCGCCAGCAGCGGTAGCGGGAGGGCCTTAAGTGAGCAGTTCTTC. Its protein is CASSGSGRALSEQFF.

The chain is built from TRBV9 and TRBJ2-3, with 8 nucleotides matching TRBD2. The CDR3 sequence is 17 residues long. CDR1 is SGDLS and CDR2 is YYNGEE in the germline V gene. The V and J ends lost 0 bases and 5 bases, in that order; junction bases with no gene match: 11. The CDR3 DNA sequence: TGTGCCAGCAGCGTAGCTCCAGCGGGAGAATGGGGAGATACGCAGTATTTT. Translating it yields CASSVAPAGEWGDTQYF.

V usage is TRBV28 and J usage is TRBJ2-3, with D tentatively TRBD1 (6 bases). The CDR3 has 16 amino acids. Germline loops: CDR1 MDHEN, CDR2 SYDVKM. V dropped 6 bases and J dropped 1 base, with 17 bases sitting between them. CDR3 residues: CASSPPGTRRTDTQYF. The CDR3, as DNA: TGTGCCAGCAGCCCCCCCGGGACAAGGCGCACAGATACGCAGTATTTT. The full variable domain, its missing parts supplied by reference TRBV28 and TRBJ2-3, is DVKVTQSSRYLVKRTGEKVFLECVQDMDHENMFWYRQDPGLGLRLIYFSYDVKMKEKGDIPEGYSVSREKKERFSLILESASTNQTSMYLCASSPPGTRRTDTQYFGPGTRLTVL.

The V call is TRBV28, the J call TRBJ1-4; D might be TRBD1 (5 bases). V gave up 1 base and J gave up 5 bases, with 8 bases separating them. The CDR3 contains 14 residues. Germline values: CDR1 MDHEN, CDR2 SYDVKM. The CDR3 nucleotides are TGTGCCAGCAGTTTATCGGGACTCAATGAAAAACTGTTTTTT. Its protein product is CASSLSGLNEKLFF.

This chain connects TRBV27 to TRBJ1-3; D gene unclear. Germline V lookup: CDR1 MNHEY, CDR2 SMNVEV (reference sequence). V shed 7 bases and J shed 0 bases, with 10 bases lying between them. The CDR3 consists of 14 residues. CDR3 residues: CASIINFSGNTIYF. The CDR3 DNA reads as TGTGCCAGCATTATAAACTTCTCTGGAAACACCATATATTTT.

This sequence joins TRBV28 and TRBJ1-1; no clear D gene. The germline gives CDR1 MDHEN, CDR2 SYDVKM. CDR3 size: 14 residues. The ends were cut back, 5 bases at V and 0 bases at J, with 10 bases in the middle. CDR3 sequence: CASSPLTLNTEAFF. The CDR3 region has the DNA TGTGCCAGCAGTCCGTTGACACTGAACACTGAAGCTTTCTTT.

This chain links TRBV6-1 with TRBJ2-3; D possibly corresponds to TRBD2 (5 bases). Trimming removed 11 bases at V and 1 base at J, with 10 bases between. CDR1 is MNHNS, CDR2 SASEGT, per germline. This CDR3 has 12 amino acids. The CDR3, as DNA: TGTGCCGGCGGCGGGCGCACAGATACGCAGTATTTT. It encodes CAGGGRTDTQYF.

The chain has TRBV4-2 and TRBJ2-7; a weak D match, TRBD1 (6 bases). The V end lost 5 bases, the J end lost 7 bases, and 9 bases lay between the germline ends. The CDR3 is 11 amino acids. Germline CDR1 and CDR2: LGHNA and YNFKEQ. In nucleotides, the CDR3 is TGTGCCAGCAGCATTGACAGGGAGCAGTACTTC. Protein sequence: CASSIDREQYF.